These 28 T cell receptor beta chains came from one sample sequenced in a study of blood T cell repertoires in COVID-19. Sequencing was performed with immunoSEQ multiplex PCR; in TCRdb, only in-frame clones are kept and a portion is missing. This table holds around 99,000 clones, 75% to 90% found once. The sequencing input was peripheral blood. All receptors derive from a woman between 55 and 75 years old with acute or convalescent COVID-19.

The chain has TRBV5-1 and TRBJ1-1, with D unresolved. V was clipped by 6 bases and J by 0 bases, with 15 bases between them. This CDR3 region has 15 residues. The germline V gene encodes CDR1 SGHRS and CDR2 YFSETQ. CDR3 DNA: TGCGCCAGCACCACTGGCGGGAGCATGAACACTGAAGCTTTCTTT. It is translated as CASTTGGSMNTEAFF.

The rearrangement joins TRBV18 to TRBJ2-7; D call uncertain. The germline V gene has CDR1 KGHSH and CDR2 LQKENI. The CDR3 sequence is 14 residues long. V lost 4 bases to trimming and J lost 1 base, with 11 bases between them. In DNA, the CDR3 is TGTGCCAGCTCACTAAGCCCAGCGTCCTACGAGCAGTACTTC. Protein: CASSLSPASYEQYF.

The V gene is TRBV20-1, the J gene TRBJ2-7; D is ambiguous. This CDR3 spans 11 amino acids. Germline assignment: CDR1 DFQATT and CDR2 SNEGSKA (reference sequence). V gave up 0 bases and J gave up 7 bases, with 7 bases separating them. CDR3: CSAREQTEQYF. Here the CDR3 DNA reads TGCAGTGCTAGAGAGCAGACAGAGCAGTACTTC.

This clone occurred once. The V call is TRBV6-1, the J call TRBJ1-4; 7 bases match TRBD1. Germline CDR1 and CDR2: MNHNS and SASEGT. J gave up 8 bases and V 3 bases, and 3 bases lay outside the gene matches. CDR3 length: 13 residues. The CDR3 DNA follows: TGTGCCAGCAGTGAGACAGGGAAGGAAAAACTGTTTTTT. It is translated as CASSETGKEKLFF.

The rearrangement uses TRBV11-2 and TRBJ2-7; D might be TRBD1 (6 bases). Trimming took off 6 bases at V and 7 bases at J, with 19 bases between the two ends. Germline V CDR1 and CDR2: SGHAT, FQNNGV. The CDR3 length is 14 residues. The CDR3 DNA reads TGTGCCAGCAGGCCCACAGGGTCCTGGGGGGAGCAGTACTTC. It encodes CASRPTGSWGEQYF.

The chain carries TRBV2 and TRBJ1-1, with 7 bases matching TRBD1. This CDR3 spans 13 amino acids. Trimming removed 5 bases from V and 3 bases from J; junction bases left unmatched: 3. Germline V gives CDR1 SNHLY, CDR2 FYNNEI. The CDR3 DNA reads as TGTGCCAGCAGTTCTACAGGGGACACTGAAGCTTTCTTT. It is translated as CASSSTGDTEAFF.

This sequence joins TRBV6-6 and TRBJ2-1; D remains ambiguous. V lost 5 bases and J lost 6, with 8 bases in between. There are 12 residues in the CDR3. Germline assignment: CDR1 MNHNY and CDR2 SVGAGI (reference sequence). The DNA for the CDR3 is TGTGCCAGCAGTGTATACAGCAATGAGCAGTTCTTC. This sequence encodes CASSVYSNEQFF.

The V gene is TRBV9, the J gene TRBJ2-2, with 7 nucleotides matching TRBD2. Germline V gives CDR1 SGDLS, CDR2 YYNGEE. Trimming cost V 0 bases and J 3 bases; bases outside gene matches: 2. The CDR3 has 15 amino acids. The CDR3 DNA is TGTGCCAGCAGCGTAGTCGCGGGAGACACCGGGGAGCTGTTTTTT. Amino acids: CASSVVAGDTGELFF.

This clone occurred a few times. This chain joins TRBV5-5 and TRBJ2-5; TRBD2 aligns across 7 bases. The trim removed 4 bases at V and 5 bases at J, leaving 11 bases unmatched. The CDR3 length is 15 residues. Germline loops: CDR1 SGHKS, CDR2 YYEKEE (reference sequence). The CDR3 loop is CASSRGVQFRETQYF. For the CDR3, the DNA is TGTGCCAGCAGCCGGGGGGTACAGTTCCGGGAGACCCAGTACTTC. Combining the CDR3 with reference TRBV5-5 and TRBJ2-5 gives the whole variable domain DAGVTQSPTHLIKTRGQQVTLRCSPISGHKSVSWYQQVLGQGPQFIFQYYEKEERGRGNFPDRFSARQFPNYSSELNVNALLLGDSALYLCASSRGVQFRETQYFGPGTRLLVL.

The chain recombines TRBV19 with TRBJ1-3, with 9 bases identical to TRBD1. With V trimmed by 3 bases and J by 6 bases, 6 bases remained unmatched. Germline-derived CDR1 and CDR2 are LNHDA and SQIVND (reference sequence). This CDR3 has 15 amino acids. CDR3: CASSIWGQGSNTIYF. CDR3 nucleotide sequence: TGTGCCAGTAGTATCTGGGGACAGGGATCAAACACCATATATTTT. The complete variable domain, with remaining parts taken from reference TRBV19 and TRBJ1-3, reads DGGITQSPKYLFRKEGQNVTLSCEQNLNHDAMYWYRQDPGQGLRLIYYSQIVNDFQKGDIAEGYSVSREKKESFPLTVTSAQKNPTAFYLCASSIWGQGSNTIYFGEGSWLTVV.

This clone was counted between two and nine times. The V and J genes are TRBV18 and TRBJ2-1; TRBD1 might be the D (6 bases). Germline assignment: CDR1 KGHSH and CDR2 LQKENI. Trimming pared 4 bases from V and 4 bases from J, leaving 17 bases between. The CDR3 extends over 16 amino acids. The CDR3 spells CASSLQGRAGYNEQFF. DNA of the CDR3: TGTGCCAGCTCACTACAGGGTCGGGCCGGATACAATGAGCAGTTCTTC.

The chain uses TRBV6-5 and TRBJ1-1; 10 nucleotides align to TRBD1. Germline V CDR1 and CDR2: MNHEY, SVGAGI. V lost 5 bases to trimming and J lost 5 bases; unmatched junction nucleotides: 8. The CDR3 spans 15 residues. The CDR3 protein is CASSPRQGARTEAFF. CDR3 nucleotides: TGTGCCAGCAGTCCGAGACAGGGGGCGCGGACTGAAGCTTTCTTT.

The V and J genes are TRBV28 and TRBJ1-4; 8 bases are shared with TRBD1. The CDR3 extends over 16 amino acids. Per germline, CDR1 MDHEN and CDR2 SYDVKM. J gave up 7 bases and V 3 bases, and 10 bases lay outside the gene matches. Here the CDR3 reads CASSFSPGGLGEKLFF. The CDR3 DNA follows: TGTGCCAGCAGTTTTAGCCCAGGGGGCTTAGGTGAAAAACTGTTTTTT. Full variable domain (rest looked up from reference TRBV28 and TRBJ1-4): DVKVTQSSRYLVKRTGEKVFLECVQDMDHENMFWYRQDPGLGLRLIYFSYDVKMKEKGDIPEGYSVSREKKERFSLILESASTNQTSMYLCASSFSPGGLGEKLFFGSGTQLSVL.

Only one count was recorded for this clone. The CDR3 region is CASSHGGWAFSYNSPLHF. The CDR3 DNA is TGTGCCAGCAGTCACGGGGGTTGGGCCTTTTCCTATAATTCACCCCTCCACTTT. The chain links TRBV28 to TRBJ1-6; maybe TRBD1 (5 bases). Germline CDR1 MDHEN, CDR2 SYDVKM. Trimming pared 5 bases from V and 1 base from J, leaving 18 bases between. This CDR3 has 18 residues.

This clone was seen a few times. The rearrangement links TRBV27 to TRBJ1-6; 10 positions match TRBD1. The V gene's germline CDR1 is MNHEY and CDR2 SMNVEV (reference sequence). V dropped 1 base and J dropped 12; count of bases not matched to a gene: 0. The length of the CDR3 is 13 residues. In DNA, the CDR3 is TGTGCCAGCAGTTTATGGGACAGGGGACCCCTCCACTTT. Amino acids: CASSLWDRGPLHF.

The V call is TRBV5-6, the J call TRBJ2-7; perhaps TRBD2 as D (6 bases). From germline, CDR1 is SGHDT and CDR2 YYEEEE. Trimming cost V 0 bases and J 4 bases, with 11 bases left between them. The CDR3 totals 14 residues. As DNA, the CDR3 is TGTGCCAGCAGCTTGGACGGGAGCGGGTACGAGCAGTACTTC. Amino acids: CASSLDGSGYEQYF.

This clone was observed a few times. Here the CDR3 reads CASSMVDRNAEAFF. CDR3 nucleotide sequence: TGTGCCAGTAGTATGGTCGACAGAAACGCTGAAGCTTTCTTT. This chain uses TRBV19 with TRBJ1-1, with D possibly being TRBD1 (5 bases). With 3 bases removed from V and 6 bases from J, the gap between germline ends came to 14 bases. Germline lookup yields CDR1 LNHDA and CDR2 SQIVND (reference sequence). There are 14 residues in the CDR3.

DNA for the CDR3: TGTGCCAGCAGCTTGACAGACACCGGGGAGCTGTTTTTT. Translated, it gives CASSLTDTGELFF. V gene TRBV5-4 combines with J gene TRBJ2-2; D ambiguous. The CDR3 loop spans 13 amino acids. V lost 1 base and J lost 3, with 4 bases in between. CDR1 and CDR2 from the germline V gene are SGHNT and YYREEE (reference sequence).

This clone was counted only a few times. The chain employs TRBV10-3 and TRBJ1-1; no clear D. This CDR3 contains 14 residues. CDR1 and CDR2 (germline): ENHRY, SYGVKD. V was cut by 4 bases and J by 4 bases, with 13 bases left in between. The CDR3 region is CAISGGGAATEAFF. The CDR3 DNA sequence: TGTGCCATCAGTGGCGGAGGAGCAGCCACTGAAGCTTTCTTT.

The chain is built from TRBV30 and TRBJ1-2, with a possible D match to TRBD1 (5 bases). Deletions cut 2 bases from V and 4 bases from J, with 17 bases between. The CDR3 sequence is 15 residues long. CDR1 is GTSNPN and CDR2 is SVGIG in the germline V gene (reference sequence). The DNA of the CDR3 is TGTGCCTGGAGTTCTCGTCAGGGTTTCGGCTATGGCTACACCTTC. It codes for CAWSSRQGFGYGYTF.

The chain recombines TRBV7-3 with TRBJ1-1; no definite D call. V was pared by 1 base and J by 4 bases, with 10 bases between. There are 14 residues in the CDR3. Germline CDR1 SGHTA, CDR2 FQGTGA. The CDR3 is CASSLSGRGTEAFF. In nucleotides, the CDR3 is TGTGCCAGCAGCTTAAGCGGTCGCGGCACTGAAGCTTTCTTT.

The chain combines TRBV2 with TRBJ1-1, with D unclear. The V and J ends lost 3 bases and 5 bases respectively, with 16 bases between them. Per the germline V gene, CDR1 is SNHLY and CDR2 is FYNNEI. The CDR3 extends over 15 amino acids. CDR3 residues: CASSEVAGKLTEAFF. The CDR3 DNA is TGTGCCAGCAGTGAGGTGGCGGGGAAGTTGACTGAAGCTTTCTTT. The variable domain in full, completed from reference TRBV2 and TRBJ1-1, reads EPEVTQTPSHQVTQMGQEVILRCVPISNHLYFYWYRQILGQKVEFLVSFYNNEISEKSEIFDDQFSVERPDGSNFTLKIRSTKLEDSAMYFCASSEVAGKLTEAFFGQGTRLTVV.

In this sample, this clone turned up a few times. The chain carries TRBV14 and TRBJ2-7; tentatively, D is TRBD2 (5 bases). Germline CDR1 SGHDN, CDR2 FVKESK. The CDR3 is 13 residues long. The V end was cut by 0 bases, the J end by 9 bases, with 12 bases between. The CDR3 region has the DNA TGTGCCAGCAGCCAAGATCGACGAGCGGCGCAGTACTTC. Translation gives CASSQDRRAAQYF.

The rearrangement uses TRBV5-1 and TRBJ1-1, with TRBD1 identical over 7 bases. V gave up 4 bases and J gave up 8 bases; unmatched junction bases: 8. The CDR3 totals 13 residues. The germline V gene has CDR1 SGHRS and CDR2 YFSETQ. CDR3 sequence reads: CASSLSTGYEAFF. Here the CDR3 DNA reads TGCGCCAGCAGCCTCTCGACAGGGTACGAAGCTTTCTTT.

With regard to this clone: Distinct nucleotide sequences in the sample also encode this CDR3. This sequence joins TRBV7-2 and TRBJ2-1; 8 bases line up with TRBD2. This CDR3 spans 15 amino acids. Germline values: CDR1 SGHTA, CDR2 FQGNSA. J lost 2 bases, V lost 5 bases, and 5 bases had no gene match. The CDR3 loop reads CASSRAGGPYNEQFF. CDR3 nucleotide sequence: TGTGCCAGCAGCCGCGCGGGGGGCCCCTACAATGAGCAGTTCTTC.

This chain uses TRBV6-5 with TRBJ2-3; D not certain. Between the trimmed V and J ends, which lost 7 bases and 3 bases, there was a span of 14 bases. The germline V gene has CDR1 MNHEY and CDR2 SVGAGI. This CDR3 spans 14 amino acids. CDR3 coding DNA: TGTGCCAGCAACCCGTTTGGTCGGACAGATACGCAGTATTTT. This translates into CASNPFGRTDTQYF.

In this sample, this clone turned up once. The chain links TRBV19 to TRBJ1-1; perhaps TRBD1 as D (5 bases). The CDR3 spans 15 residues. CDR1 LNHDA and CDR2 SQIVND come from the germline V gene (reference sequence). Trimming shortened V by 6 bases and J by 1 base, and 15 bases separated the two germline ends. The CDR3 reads CASRPMGLSNTEAFF. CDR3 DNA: TGTGCCAGTAGGCCCATGGGACTTTCGAACACTGAAGCTTTCTTT.

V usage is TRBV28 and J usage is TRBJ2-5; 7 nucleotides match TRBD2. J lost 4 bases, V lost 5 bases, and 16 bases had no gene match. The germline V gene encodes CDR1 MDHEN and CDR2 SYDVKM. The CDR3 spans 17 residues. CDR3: CASSPQKAGLLTETQYF. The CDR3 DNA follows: TGTGCCAGCAGTCCGCAAAAAGCGGGGCTTCTTACAGAGACCCAGTACTTC.